This T cell receptor (beta chain) was found in a study of blood T cell repertoires in COVID-19. Overall study context: Samples representing acute and convalescent COVID-19 were sourced from the United States, Italy and Spain. T cells, B-cell-depleted T cells, or PBMCs supplied cDNA or gDNA.

In the original workflow: Reference gene primers were amplified, and this amplification served to estimate nucleated cell counts. Data came from immunoSEQ multiplex PCR; TCRdb stores just in-frame clones and leaves some out. That table supplies the V and J calls and clone size; D and trimming were determined from the DNA. The top ten hold about 2.1% of the sample, which has under 150,000 clones, 88% seen once. The V and J ends lost 1 base and 4 bases respectively, with 14 bases between them. This CDR3 has 15 amino acids. Per the germline V gene, CDR1 is KGHSH and CDR2 is LQKENI. This clone was found a few times.

Sequencing used peripheral blood. The receptor's source is a man aged 70 or older with active COVID-19. V usage is TRBV18 and J usage is TRBJ2-7, with a possible D match to TRBD2 (6 bases). The CDR3 DNA is TGTGCCAGCTCACCACAAGAGGGACTTAGTTACGAGCAGTACTTC. Its translation is CASSPQEGLSYEQYF.